The 13 T cell receptor beta chains in this list originate from one sample, sequenced in a study of tissue T cells after allogeneic stem cell transplantation (dated by TCRdb to the early 2020s). The method behind the library was the immunoSEQ multiplex PCR assay. TCRdb's version of the immuneACCESS table is confined to in-frame rearrangements and falls short of the full clone set. An unresolved V gene accounts for under half of the shortfall where checked; the remainder is of unknown origin. The sample has 6,000 to 6,500 clones on record, 69% of them singletons. The ten largest clonotypes hold roughly 26% of the sample. This specimen's time point label, interpreted: human tissue collected at research (rapid) autopsy. The sample here was tissue from the stomach, taken at autopsy. All receptors derive from a woman aged 18-49 years with breast cancer.

The rearrangement links TRBV6-2 or TRBV6-3 to TRBJ2-1; D is undetermined. This CDR3 region has 14 residues. The germline V and J ends were trimmed by 5 bases and 8 bases, with 16 bases remaining between them. In germline, CDR1 is MNHEY, CDR2 SVGEGT. CDR3 protein: CASSHLTARDEQFF. In DNA, the CDR3 is TGTGCCAGCAGTCACCTAACGGCCCGGGATGAGCAGTTCTTC.

This clone came up a few times. The CDR3 DNA reads TGTGCCAGCAGCCCCGGGACAGGGTCATTCAATGAGCAGTTCTTC. Its translation: CASSPGTGSFNEQFF. The chain is built from TRBV5-6 and TRBJ2-1, with TRBD1 matching 9 bases. CDR1 is SGHDT, CDR2 YYEEEE, per germline. The CDR3 totals 15 residues. J gave up 6 bases and V 4 bases, and 8 bases lay outside the gene matches.

The gene calls are TRBV2 and TRBJ2-3; 13 bases are a match to TRBD2. The V segment lost 8 bases and the J segment 6 bases; nucleotides outside the gene matches: 5. The germline gives CDR1 SNHLY, CDR2 FYNNEI. The CDR3 covers 14 residues. The CDR3 spells CASGLAGDGDTQYF. The CDR3 nucleotides read TGTGCCAGCGGACTAGCGGGAGACGGGGATACGCAGTATTTT.

The V call is TRBV6-2 or TRBV6-3, the J call TRBJ2-1, with TRBD2 identical over 10 bases. V trimming: 6 bases; J trimming: 2 bases; junction bases outside the gene matches: 4. Germline-derived CDR1 and CDR2 are MNHEY and SVGEGT. CDR3 length: 15 residues. The CDR3 sequence: CASSLSGGAYNEQFF. CDR3 in DNA: TGTGCCAGCAGCCTAAGCGGGGGGGCCTACAATGAGCAGTTCTTC.

CDR3 in amino acids: CASSKPGQGIEQYF. The CDR3, as DNA: TGTGCCAGCAGTAAACCGGGACAGGGGATCGAGCAGTACTTC. This chain joins TRBV6-1 and TRBJ2-7; 10 nucleotides match TRBD1. CDR3 size: 14 residues. CDR1 and CDR2 (germline): MNHNS, SASEGT. V gave up 5 bases and J gave up 6 bases; unmatched junction bases: 7.

The chain joins TRBV5-6 to TRBJ2-7, with D hard to call. The CDR3 is made up of 13 amino acids. The germline V and J ends were trimmed by 0 bases and 6 bases, with 10 bases remaining between them. Germline V lookup: CDR1 SGHDT, CDR2 YYEEEE. The CDR3 loop is CASSLVLAPEQYF. For the CDR3, the DNA is TGTGCCAGCAGCTTGGTCTTAGCACCCGAGCAGTACTTC.

This clone was found a few times. The sample contains more than one DNA sequence encoding this CDR3. The J gene is TRBJ2-6, the V gene TRBV19, with D hard to call. V lost 4 bases to trimming and J lost 0 bases, with 7 bases between them. The CDR3 spans 15 residues. The V gene's germline CDR1 is LNHDA and CDR2 SQIVND (reference sequence). Here the CDR3 reads CASSTPRSGANVLTF. The CDR3 DNA reads as TGTGCCAGTAGTACGCCACGCTCTGGGGCCAACGTCCTGACTTTC.

The chain employs TRBV27 and TRBJ1-2, with D perhaps TRBD1 (6 bases). The CDR3 sequence is 13 residues long. From germline, CDR1 is MNHEY and CDR2 SMNVEV (reference sequence). Trimming removed 5 bases from V and 8 bases from J, with 15 bases in between. In DNA form, the CDR3 reads TGTGCCAGCAGTAAACAGGGTGAGAACGGCTACACCTTC. Residues: CASSKQGENGYTF.

CDR3: CASSLIAGALQTGELFF. The CDR3 nucleotides are TGCGCCAGCAGCCTCATAGCTGGAGCCCTACAGACCGGGGAGCTGTTTTTT. This sequence joins TRBV5-1 and TRBJ2-2; D not resolved. Trimming left V 4 bases short and J 5 bases short, with 21 bases between. The germline V gene has CDR1 SGHRS and CDR2 YFSETQ. The CDR3 extends over 17 amino acids.

Only a few counts were recorded for this clone. Other DNA sequences in the sample encode the same CDR3. This chain links TRBV19 with TRBJ1-2; D uncertain. This CDR3 comprises 12 residues. Trimming removed 2 bases at V and 4 bases at J, with 5 bases between. CDR1 is LNHDA, CDR2 SQIVND, per germline (reference sequence). The CDR3 spells CASSIRSYGYTF. Here the CDR3 DNA reads TGTGCCAGTAGTATAAGGAGCTATGGCTACACCTTC.

DNA for the CDR3: TGTGCCAGCAGCGTAGGGGGGACTATACAAGACAAGCAGTACTTC. The encoded protein is CASSVGGTIQDKQYF. V usage is TRBV9 and J usage is TRBJ2-7, with TRBD2 matching 7 bases. The V gene's germline CDR1 is SGDLS and CDR2 YYNGEE. V lost 0 bases to trimming and J lost 8 bases; unmatched junction nucleotides: 11. The CDR3 spans 15 residues.

The chain recombines TRBV5-1 with TRBJ2-7; D is uncertain. Trimming left V 4 bases short and J 3 bases short, with 11 bases between. The CDR3 has 13 amino acids. Germline assignment: CDR1 SGHRS and CDR2 YFSETQ. CDR3 DNA sequence: TGCGCCAGCAGCGAACCGACCGACTACGAGCAGTACTTC. This gives the protein CASSEPTDYEQYF.

The chain has TRBV7-2 and TRBJ2-7, with D unresolved. The V gene's germline CDR1 is SGHTA and CDR2 FQGNSA. Trimming left V 3 bases short and J 6 bases short, with 12 bases between. The CDR3 runs 13 residues. CDR3 protein: CASSLQGLGEQYF. Written as DNA, the CDR3 is TGTGCCAGCAGCTTGCAAGGGCTAGGCGAGCAGTACTTC.